Included here is one T cell receptor (beta chain) sequence, with context. The CDR3 has 16 residues. Looked up from germline, CDR1 is KGHSH and CDR2 is LQKENI. Trimming took 3 bases from V and 7 from J, leaving 18 bases between them. TCR beta CDR3 sequences were amplified from RNA transcripts. TCR CDR3 regions were first amplified by RT-PCR with HTBI primers. TCRdb called the multiplex PCR reads again in MiXCR, with one record for every CDR3 protein. The sample comprises hundreds of thousands of distinct CDR3 sequences, around 15% of which are singletons, and approximately 4.2% rests with the top ten. The data belong to a study of T cells in Graves' hyperthyroidism and ophthalmopathy.

Sequenced: blood. This receptor was obtained from a woman between 40 and 55 years old with Graves' ophthalmopathy. The chain employs TRBV18 and TRBJ2-2, with a possible D match to TRBD2 (5 bases). The CDR3 region is CASSPWARGGGGELFF. The CDR3, as DNA: TGTGCCAGCTCACCGTGGGCGCGAGGAGGTGGCGGGGAGCTGTTTTTT.